The 9 T cell receptor beta chains presented below share a single source sample, sequenced in a study of OX40 agonist ivuxolimab in advanced cancers. Sequencing used immunoSEQ multiplex PCR; TCRdb keeps in-frame clones, though not all of them. The profile shows more than 45,000 clones, roughly 82% of them singletons. The input for sequencing was CD4+ or CD8+ T cells sorted from blood, taken in a trial of the OX40 agonist ivuxolimab. These receptors were collected from an adult with an advanced solid tumor such as melanoma, head and neck, liver or kidney cancer.

This chain links TRBV6-5 with TRBJ2-7; D is tentatively TRBD1 or TRBD2 (5 bases each). V lost 7 bases and J lost 0, with 16 bases in between. This CDR3 is built from 15 residues. Germline V gene sequence: CDR1 MNHEY, CDR2 SVGAGI. The CDR3 nucleotides are TGTGCCAGCACCCAACGGGCAGGGAGCTCCTACGAGCAGTACTTC. The encoded protein is CASTQRAGSSYEQYF.

V usage is TRBV18 and J usage is TRBJ2-5; D gene ambiguous. The CDR3 is 15 residues long. Trimming removed 2 bases from V and 1 base from J, with 11 bases in between. The germline gives CDR1 KGHSH, CDR2 LQKENI. CDR3 region: CASSPRSTTQETQYF. The CDR3 DNA is TGTGCCAGCTCACCAAGGTCGACAACCCAAGAGACCCAGTACTTC.

In DNA form, the CDR3 reads TGCAGCGTTGGGACCTACGAAAAACTGTTTTTT. Amino acids: CSVGTYEKLFF. The chain links TRBV29-1 to TRBJ1-4; D uncertain. The CDR3 consists of 11 residues. CDR1 SQVTM and CDR2 ANQGSEA come from the germline V gene. Between the trimmed V and J ends, which lost 4 bases and 8 bases, there was a span of 8 bases.

CDR3: CASSTEINNEQFF. In nucleotides, the CDR3 is TGCGCCAGCAGCACAGAGATAAACAATGAGCAGTTCTTC. The V call is TRBV4-3, the J call TRBJ2-1; D call uncertain. Germline V gene sequence: CDR1 LGHNA, CDR2 YSLEER. The length of the CDR3 is 13 residues. Trimming pared 5 bases from V and 5 bases from J, leaving 10 bases between.

The chain uses TRBV5-6 and TRBJ2-1; 10 bases map to TRBD2. Germline CDR1 and CDR2: SGHDT and YYEEEE. The CDR3 contains 17 residues. V dropped 0 bases and J dropped 6; count of bases not matched to a gene: 9. The chain's CDR3 is CASSLERLAGVLNEQFF. For the CDR3, the DNA is TGTGCCAGCAGCTTGGAGCGGCTAGCGGGAGTGCTCAATGAGCAGTTCTTC. The full variable domain, completed using reference TRBV5-6 and TRBJ2-1, is DAGVTQSPTHLIKTRGQQVTLRCSPKSGHDTVSWYQQALGQGPQFIFQYYEEEERQRGNFPDRFSGHQFPNYSSELNVNALLLGDSALYLCASSLERLAGVLNEQFFGPGTRLTVL.

This chain joins TRBV19 and TRBJ1-2, with D maybe TRBD1 (5 bases). Germline V gene sequence: CDR1 LNHDA, CDR2 SQIVND (reference sequence). The CDR3 contains 14 residues. Trimming cost V 4 bases and J 3 bases, with 12 bases left between them. In DNA, the CDR3 is TGTGCCAGTAGTACCCTCTTGACAGACTATGGCTACACCTTC. Protein sequence: CASSTLLTDYGYTF.

This clone was recorded only once. This chain links TRBV27 with TRBJ1-1; no firm D call. Trimming removed 3 bases from V and 1 base from J, with 12 bases in between. The germline V gene has CDR1 MNHEY and CDR2 SMNVEV (reference sequence). There are 15 residues in the CDR3. CDR3 sequence: CASSFGAASNTEAFF. The CDR3 coding sequence is TGTGCCAGCAGTTTCGGAGCAGCGTCGAACACTGAAGCTTTCTTT.

This clone was observed a single time. V is TRBV6-1 and J is TRBJ1-2; a possible D gene is TRBD1 (5 bases). Germline V gene data show CDR1 as MNHNS and CDR2 as SASEGT. Trimming cost V 2 bases and J 5 bases, with 6 bases left between them. The CDR3 has 12 residues. The CDR3 DNA reads TGTGCCAGCAGTGAAAGACAGTATGGCTACACCTTC. Protein sequence: CASSERQYGYTF.

The chain links TRBV6-5 to TRBJ2-7; 8 positions match TRBD1. Germline CDR1 reads MNHEY; CDR2 reads SVGAGI. J was trimmed by 6 bases and V by 7 bases; bases with no gene match: 11. The CDR3 has 14 amino acids. The CDR3 region has the DNA TGTGCCAGCACCTCCGGGACAGGACGTCCCGAGCAGTACTTC. It encodes CASTSGTGRPEQYF.